This entry features one T cell receptor beta chain sequence. The target antigen is unknown. A second roughly 7 to 12 cycle PCR used barcoded and J-beta primers. Each CDR3 protein gets one entry after TCRdb re-called the 5' RACE reads with MiXCR. Here the sample spans 630,000 or so distinct CDR3 sequences, about 34% being singletons. The data were obtained in a study of blood T cells in healthy people across ages. V lost 2 bases, J lost 0 bases, and 14 bases lay in between. The CDR3 length is 17 residues. The germline CDR1 and CDR2 sequences are SEHNR and FQNEAQ (reference sequence). Isolation yielded PBMCs, at least 7 million per sample, in every case. Study-wide results and limits: With age, beta diversity per million T cells declined roughly linearly, significantly by 30 to 40. Researchers deemed the diversity estimates from one million T cells underestimates. Relative to aged donors, long-lived donors carried more naive CD4+ cells and displayed higher diversity.

The origin of this receptor is a woman older than 75 in good health. V gene TRBV7-9 combines with J gene TRBJ1-5; D is perhaps TRBD1 (5 bases). Sequencing used blood. CDR3 region: CASSLIVGAGSNQPQHF. The CDR3 region has the DNA TGTGCCAGCAGCTTAATAGTCGGGGCTGGTAGCAATCAGCCCCAGCATTTT.